This T cell receptor beta chain originates from a study of control samples from healthy donors and cancer patients. This table comes from immunoSEQ multiplex PCR, and its TCRdb copy is limited to in-frame clones, with some not included. The sample has fewer than 90,000 clones; around 82% are singletons. The sequenced material came from blood. The receptor was derived from a man aged 50-59 years in good health.

CDR3 region: CASSRLQGTANAEAFF. The DNA for the CDR3 is TGCGCCAGCAGCCGGCTTCAAGGGACGGCAAACGCTGAAGCTTTCTTT. The chain joins TRBV5-1 to TRBJ1-1, with a possible D match to TRBD1 (5 bases). Deletions cut 4 bases from V and 6 bases from J, with 22 bases between. The CDR3 is 16 residues long. CDR1 is SGHRS and CDR2 is YFSETQ in the germline V gene.